These 6 T cell receptor beta chains were all obtained from the same sample, sequenced in a study of regulatory T cells in long-lasting Graves disease. Libraries of TCR beta came from iRepertoire HTBI primers plus Arm-PCR of CDR3 regions. TCRdb re-called the multiplex PCR reads through MiXCR, storing one row per CDR3 protein. The data hold under 500,000 distinct CDR3 sequences, with over 15% observed a single time. Documented time point: newly diagnosed GD, antithyroid drugs for less than 3 months. Scientists built the TCR library using RNA that was extracted from PBMCs. The same sample was also used in a study of T cells in Graves' hyperthyroidism and ophthalmopathy.

The sequenced sample was peripheral blood mononuclear cells (PBMCs), obtained at new diagnosis, from a patient treated with antithyroid drugs. The receptors were sampled from a woman in her 30s with Graves disease.

The table lists this clonotype with many counts. The rearrangement links TRBV27 to TRBJ2-1, with 9 bases lining up with TRBD2. Trimming took 5 bases from V and 2 from J; bases not matched to a gene: 1. CDR3 length: 14 residues. The germline CDR1 and CDR2 sequences are MNHEY and SMNVEV (reference sequence). The CDR3 region has the DNA TGTGCCAGCAGTCAGCGGGAGGCCTACAATGAGCAGTTCTTC. Protein product: CASSQREAYNEQFF.

This clonotype showed up many times. The gene calls are TRBV10-3 and TRBJ2-1; TRBD1 or TRBD2 may be the D gene (5 bases each). Germline CDR1 and CDR2: ENHRY and SYGVKD. The CDR3 is made up of 15 amino acids. V lost 6 bases to trimming and J lost 4 bases, with 16 bases between them. CDR3 protein: CAIRPGHEGYNEQFF. The CDR3, as DNA: TGTGCCATCAGGCCCGGTCACGAGGGGTACAATGAGCAGTTCTTC.

This clonotype showed up many times. The chain has TRBV6-1 and TRBJ2-1; 7 bases align to TRBD1. Trimming cost V 10 bases and J 6 bases; bases outside gene matches: 21. The CDR3 runs 17 residues. Germline V gene lookup returns CDR1 MNHNS and CDR2 SASEGT. CDR3 in amino acids: CANLGTARLLTINEQFF. The CDR3 DNA reads TGTGCCAACCTGGGGACAGCGAGACTATTAACTATCAATGAGCAGTTCTTC.

This clonotype occurred many times. This chain uses TRBV20-1 with TRBJ2-5; 10 nucleotides align to TRBD1. J gave up 3 bases and V 3 bases, and 13 bases lay outside the gene matches. Germline lookup yields CDR1 DFQATT and CDR2 SNEGSKA (reference sequence). The CDR3 sequence is 17 residues long. CDR3 sequence (DNA): TGCAGTGCTAGTGCGCCGGGACAGGGGATAAAAAAAGAGACCCAGTACTTC. It is translated as CSASAPGQGIKKETQYF.

This clonotype was counted between two and nine times. V is TRBV29-1 and J is TRBJ2-4; 12 positions agree with TRBD2. Germline loops: CDR1 SQVTM, CDR2 ANQGSEA. This CDR3 has 14 residues. Trimming at V came to 5 bases and at J to 7 bases, leaving 6 bases not matched to a gene. The CDR3 bases are TGCAGCGTTCCGACTAGCGGGAGAGGGAACATTCAGTACTTC. Encoded protein: CSVPTSGRGNIQYF.

The V gene is TRBV29-1, the J gene TRBJ2-1; possibly TRBD1 or TRBD2 for D (6 bases each). Trimming took off 7 bases at V and 2 bases at J, with 15 bases between the two ends. The CDR3 extends over 14 amino acids. CDR1 and CDR2 (germline): SQVTM, ANQGSEA. The CDR3 here is CSGGGGGTYNEQFF. The CDR3 coding sequence is TGCAGCGGAGGCGGAGGGGGGACCTACAATGAGCAGTTCTTC.